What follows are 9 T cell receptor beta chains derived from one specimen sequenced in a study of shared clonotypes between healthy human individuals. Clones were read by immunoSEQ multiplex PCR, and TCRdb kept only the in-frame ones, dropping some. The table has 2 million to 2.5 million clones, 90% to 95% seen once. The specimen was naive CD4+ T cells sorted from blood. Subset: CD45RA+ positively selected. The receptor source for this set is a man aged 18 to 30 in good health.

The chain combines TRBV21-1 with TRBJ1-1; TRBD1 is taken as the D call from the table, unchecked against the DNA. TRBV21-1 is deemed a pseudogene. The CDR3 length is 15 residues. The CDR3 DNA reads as TGTGCCAGCAGCAATCGACAGGGGACGAACACTGAAGCTTTCTTT. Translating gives CASSNRQGTNTEAFF.

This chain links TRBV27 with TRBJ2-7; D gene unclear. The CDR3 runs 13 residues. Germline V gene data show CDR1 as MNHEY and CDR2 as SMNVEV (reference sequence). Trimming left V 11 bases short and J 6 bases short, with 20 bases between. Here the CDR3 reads CASSPYFGPEQYF. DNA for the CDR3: TGTGCCTCATCCCCATATTTTGGGCCCGAGCAGTACTTC.

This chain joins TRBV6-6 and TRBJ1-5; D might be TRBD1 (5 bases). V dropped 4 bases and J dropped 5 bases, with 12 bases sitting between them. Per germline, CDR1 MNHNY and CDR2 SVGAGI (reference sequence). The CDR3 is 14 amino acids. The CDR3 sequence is CASSWGSGDQPQHF. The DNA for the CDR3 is TGTGCCAGCAGTTGGGGCAGCGGGGATCAGCCCCAGCATTTT.

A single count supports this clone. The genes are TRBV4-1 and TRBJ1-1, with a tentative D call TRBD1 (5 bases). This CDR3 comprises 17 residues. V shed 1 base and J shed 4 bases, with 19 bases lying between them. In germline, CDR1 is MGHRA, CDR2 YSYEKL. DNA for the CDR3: TGCGCCAGCAGCCAAGTCTGGGTCGTGACCACAGGCACTGAAGCTTTCTTT. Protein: CASSQVWVVTTGTEAFF.

The CDR3, as DNA: TGTGCCAGCAGTGTGACCCGGTACACTGAAGCTTTCTTT. Its translation: CASSVTRYTEAFF. This rearrangement joins TRBV6-5 to TRBJ1-1; D is uncertain. Per the germline V gene, CDR1 is MNHEY and CDR2 is SVGAGI. V was shortened by 5 bases and J by 3 bases, with 10 bases between the two germline ends. The CDR3 extends over 13 amino acids.

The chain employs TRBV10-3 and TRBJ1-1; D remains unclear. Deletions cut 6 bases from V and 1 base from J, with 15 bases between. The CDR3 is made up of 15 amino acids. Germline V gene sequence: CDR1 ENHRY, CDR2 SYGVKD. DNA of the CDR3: TGTGCCATCAGCAACGGACGGGAAGCGAACACTGAAGCTTTCTTT. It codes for CAISNGREANTEAFF.

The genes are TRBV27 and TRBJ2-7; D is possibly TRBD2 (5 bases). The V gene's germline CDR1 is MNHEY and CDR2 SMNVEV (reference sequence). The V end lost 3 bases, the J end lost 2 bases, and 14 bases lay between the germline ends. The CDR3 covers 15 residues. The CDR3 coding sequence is TGTGCCAGCAGTTTCAAGGGAGTAGGACCCTACGAGCAGTACTTC. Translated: CASSFKGVGPYEQYF.

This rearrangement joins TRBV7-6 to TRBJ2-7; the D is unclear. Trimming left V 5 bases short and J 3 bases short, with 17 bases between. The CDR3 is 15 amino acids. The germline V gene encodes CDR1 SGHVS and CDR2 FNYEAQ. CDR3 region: CASSPSGEPFYEQYF. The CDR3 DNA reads TGTGCCAGCAGCCCTTCGGGCGAGCCATTCTACGAGCAGTACTTC.

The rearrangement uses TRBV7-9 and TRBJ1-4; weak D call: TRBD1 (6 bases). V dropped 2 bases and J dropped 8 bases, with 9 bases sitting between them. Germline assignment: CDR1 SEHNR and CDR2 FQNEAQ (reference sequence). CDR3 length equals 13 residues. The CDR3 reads CASSLSGEEKLFF. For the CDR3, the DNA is TGTGCCAGCAGCTTATCAGGGGAGGAAAAACTGTTTTTT.